A single sample gave rise to the 5 T cell receptor beta chains below, sequenced in a study of T-cell reconstitution after alpha-beta-depleted transplantation in children. The authors prepared the TCRbeta library with unique molecular identifiers. From the PCR reads, TCRdb called clonotypes with MiXCR, one entry per CDR3 protein. The sample gives hundreds of thousands of distinct CDR3 sequences, under 15% of which show up once; over 2% is in the top ten. The sequencing used PBMCs, mostly from graft donor cells, collected 360 days after TCRalphabeta/CD19-depleted stem cell transplant. The origin of the receptors is a male patient younger than 18 who had a stem cell transplant for acute myeloid leukemia, so the T cells may come from the graft donor.

In this sample, this clonotype turned up a few times. The rearrangement joins TRBV5-6 to TRBJ2-2, with D hard to call. CDR3 length equals 13 residues. V gave up 3 bases and J gave up 8 bases, with 11 bases separating them. From germline, CDR1 is SGHDT and CDR2 YYEEEE. DNA of the CDR3: TGTGCCAGCAGCTGGGTCCAATTTGGGGAGCTGTTTTTT. It encodes CASSWVQFGELFF. The complete variable domain, with remaining parts taken from reference TRBV5-6 and TRBJ2-2, reads DAGVTQSPTHLIKTRGQQVTLRCSPKSGHDTVSWYQQALGQGPQFIFQYYEEEERQRGNFPDRFSGHQFPNYSSELNVNALLLGDSALYLCASSWVQFGELFFGEGSRLTVL.

In this sample, this clonotype turned up a few times. The rearrangement uses TRBV5-1 and TRBJ1-1; D gene uncertain. The V gene lost 4 bases and the J gene lost 5 bases, with 15 bases spanning the gap. This CDR3 comprises 14 residues. In germline, CDR1 is SGHRS, CDR2 YFSETQ. This CDR3 reads CASSLEWGFTEAFF. DNA of the CDR3: TGCGCCAGCAGCCTGGAATGGGGATTTACTGAAGCTTTCTTT.

This clonotype was seen repeatedly, ten times or more. The gene calls are TRBV29-1 and TRBJ2-7; 8 bases map to TRBD1. In germline, CDR1 is SQVTM, CDR2 ANQGSEA. This CDR3 has 15 amino acids. V lost 6 bases to trimming and J lost 2 bases; unmatched junction nucleotides: 12. The CDR3 DNA is TGCAGCGTCGGCCTAGGGGGGACAGGAGCCTACGAGCAGTACTTC. Its protein is CSVGLGGTGAYEQYF.

The gene calls are TRBV4-3 and TRBJ2-2; D perhaps matches TRBD2 (6 bases). The V end lost 3 bases, the J end lost 2 bases, and 16 bases lay between the germline ends. Germline V lookup: CDR1 LGHNA, CDR2 YSLEER. The CDR3 extends over 17 amino acids. This CDR3 is CASSQDRDSQNTGELFF. In nucleotides, the CDR3 is TGCGCCAGCAGCCAGGATCGGGACTCCCAAAACACCGGGGAGCTGTTTTTT.

Only a few counts were recorded for this clonotype. This rearrangement joins TRBV4-2 to TRBJ2-2, with D perhaps TRBD2 (6 bases). Germline CDR1 is LGHNA and CDR2 is YNFKEQ. This CDR3 contains 13 residues. V lost 8 bases and J lost 4, with 11 bases in between. DNA of the CDR3: TGTGCCAGCGCTCAGGAGGGCACCGGGGAGCTGTTTTTT. This translates into CASAQEGTGELFF.